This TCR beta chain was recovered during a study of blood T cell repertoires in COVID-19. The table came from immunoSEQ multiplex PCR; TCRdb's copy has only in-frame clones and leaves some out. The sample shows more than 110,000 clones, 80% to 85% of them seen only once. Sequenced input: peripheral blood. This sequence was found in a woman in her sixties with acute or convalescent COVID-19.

The CDR3 protein is CAWSAYSTDTQYF. DNA for the CDR3: TGTGCCTGGAGCGCTTACTCCACAGATACGCAGTATTTT. V is TRBV30 and J is TRBJ2-3; D uncertain. Trimming removed 3 bases at V and 2 bases at J, with 9 bases between. Germline V gene lookup returns CDR1 GTSNPN and CDR2 SVGIG (reference sequence). This CDR3 is built from 13 residues.